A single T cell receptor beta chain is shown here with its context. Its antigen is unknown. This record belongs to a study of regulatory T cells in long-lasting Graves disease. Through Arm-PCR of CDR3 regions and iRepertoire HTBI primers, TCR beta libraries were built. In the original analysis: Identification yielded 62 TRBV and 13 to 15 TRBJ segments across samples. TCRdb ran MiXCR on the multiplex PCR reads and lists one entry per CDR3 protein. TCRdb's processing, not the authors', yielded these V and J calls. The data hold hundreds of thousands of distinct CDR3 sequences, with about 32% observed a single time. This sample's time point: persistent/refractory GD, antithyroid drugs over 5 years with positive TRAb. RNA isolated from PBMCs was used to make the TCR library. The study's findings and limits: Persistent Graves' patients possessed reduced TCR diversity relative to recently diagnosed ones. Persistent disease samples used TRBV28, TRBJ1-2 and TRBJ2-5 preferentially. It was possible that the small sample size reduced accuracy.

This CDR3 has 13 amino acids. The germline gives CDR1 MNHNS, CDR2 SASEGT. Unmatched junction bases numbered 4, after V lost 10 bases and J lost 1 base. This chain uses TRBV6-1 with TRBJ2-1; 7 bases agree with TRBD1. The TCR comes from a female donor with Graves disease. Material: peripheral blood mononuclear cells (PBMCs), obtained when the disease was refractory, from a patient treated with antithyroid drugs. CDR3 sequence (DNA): TGTGCCACCCGGGACAGTTCCTACAATGAGCAGTTCTTC. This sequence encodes CATRDSSYNEQFF.